A single sample gave rise to the 23 T cell receptor beta chains below, sequenced in a study of blood T cell repertoires in COVID-19 (dated by TCRdb to 2018 to 2020). The library came from the immunoSEQ multiplex PCR assay. TCRdb provides this immuneACCESS table in a form limited to in-frame rearrangements. Some clones are lacking; in checked studies, under half of them reflect an unresolved V gene, and why the rest are absent is not known. Recorded for this sample are around 280,000 clones; around 88% of them occurred a single time. The ten largest clones take up less than 2.5% of the sample. Sequenced material: peripheral blood. The source is a woman in her twenties or thirties who had recovered from COVID-19.

This rearrangement joins TRBV28 to TRBJ2-2; 8 positions agree with TRBD1. This CDR3 contains 14 residues. V was pared by 8 bases and J by 8 bases, with 10 bases of the junction left unmatched. CDR1 and CDR2 from the germline V gene are MDHEN and SYDVKM. Here the CDR3 reads CASRLTGVFGELFF. The CDR3 DNA follows: TGTGCCAGCCGACTGACAGGGGTTTTTGGGGAGCTGTTTTTT.

The rearrangement uses TRBV7-6 and TRBJ2-5; the D gene is possibly TRBD1 (5 bases). Trimming shortened V by 2 bases and J by 5 bases, and 12 bases separated the two germline ends. CDR3 length: 14 residues. Germline CDR1 is SGHVS and CDR2 is FNYEAQ. For the CDR3, the DNA is TGTGCCAGCAGCTTACGGGCCCCAGGGGAGACCCAGTACTTC. Amino acids: CASSLRAPGETQYF.

The rearrangement joins TRBV19 to TRBJ2-1; maybe TRBD1 (6 bases). The CDR3 contains 14 residues. CDR1 and CDR2 from the germline V gene are LNHDA and SQIVND (reference sequence). The V end lost 7 bases, the J end lost 0 bases, and 10 bases lay between the germline ends. CDR3: CASNTGSSYNEQFF. CDR3 nucleotide sequence: TGTGCCAGTAATACAGGGAGCTCCTACAATGAGCAGTTCTTC.

The chain is built from TRBV7-9 and TRBJ2-3; perhaps TRBD2 as D (6 bases). Between the trimmed V and J ends, which lost 3 bases and 0 bases, there was a span of 13 bases. This CDR3 has 16 amino acids. Germline lookup yields CDR1 SEHNR and CDR2 FQNEAQ (reference sequence). For the CDR3, the DNA is TGTGCCAGCAGCTTGAACCTAGCGTCTAGCACAGATACGCAGTATTTT. This translates into CASSLNLASSTDTQYF.

The chain has TRBV5-6 and TRBJ2-3; maybe TRBD1 (5 bases). V gave up 3 bases and J gave up 9 bases, with 8 bases separating them. Germline values: CDR1 SGHDT, CDR2 YYEEEE. The CDR3 is 11 residues long. The CDR3 loop is CASSYAGTQYF. The CDR3 coding sequence is TGTGCCAGCAGCTATGCAGGGACGCAGTATTTT. Together with reference TRBV5-6 and TRBJ2-3, the CDR3 gives the full variable domain: DAGVTQSPTHLIKTRGQQVTLRCSPKSGHDTVSWYQQALGQGPQFIFQYYEEEERQRGNFPDRFSGHQFPNYSSELNVNALLLGDSALYLCASSYAGTQYFGPGTRLTVL.

The chain has TRBV19 and TRBJ2-6; 7 positions agree with TRBD2. V lost 6 bases to trimming and J lost 2 bases; unmatched junction nucleotides: 7. Germline CDR1 and CDR2: LNHDA and SQIVND (reference sequence). The length of the CDR3 is 16 residues. CDR3 coding DNA: TGTGCCAGTAGCCCCGGGGGGAGGGCTGGGGCCAACGTCCTGACTTTC. Its translation is CASSPGGRAGANVLTF.

In its sample, this clone was seen once. V usage is TRBV5-4 and J usage is TRBJ2-3, with D uncertain. The CDR3 is made up of 15 amino acids. Between the trimmed V and J ends, which lost 0 bases and 0 bases, there was a span of 8 bases. Per germline, CDR1 SGHNT and CDR2 YYREEE (reference sequence). CDR3 nucleotide sequence: TGTGCCAGCAGCTTGGAACGCGGTAGCACAGATACGCAGTATTTT. This codes for CASSLERGSTDTQYF.

V and J are TRBV9 and TRBJ2-2; 13 bases align to TRBD2. The V and J ends lost 4 bases and 7 bases, in that order; junction bases with no gene match: 7. CDR1 and CDR2 (germline): SGDLS, YYNGEE. The CDR3 runs 16 residues. CDR3 nucleotide sequence: TGTGCCAGCAGCCCCGGACTAGCGGGAGTTGGCGGGGAGCTGTTTTTT. As protein: CASSPGLAGVGGELFF.

The V and J genes are TRBV3-1 (or the pseudogene TRBV3-2) and TRBJ2-3; tentatively, D is TRBD2 (7 bases). CDR1 is LGHDT and CDR2 is YNNKEL in the germline V gene (reference sequence). The CDR3 has 14 amino acids. The germline V and J ends were trimmed by 4 bases and 4 bases, with 12 bases remaining between them. The CDR3 nucleotides read TGTGCCAGCAGCCGGGGGGGGGCGGCAGATACGCAGTATTTT. This translates into CASSRGGAADTQYF.

The genes are TRBV28 and TRBJ2-2, with 9 bases identical to TRBD1. Germline CDR1 MDHEN, CDR2 SYDVKM. V lost 8 bases and J lost 7; bases outside the gene matches: 8. The CDR3 has 14 residues. The CDR3 nucleotides are TGTGCCAGCGGACACAGGGGGCGAATCGGGGAGCTGTTTTTT. Residues: CASGHRGRIGELFF. The full variable domain, rest sourced from reference TRBV28 and TRBJ2-2, is DVKVTQSSRYLVKRTGEKVFLECVQDMDHENMFWYRQDPGLGLRLIYFSYDVKMKEKGDIPEGYSVSREKKERFSLILESASTNQTSMYLCASGHRGRIGELFFGEGSRLTVL.

CDR3 in amino acids: CASSQGSGQETQYF. CDR3 nucleotides: TGTGCCAGCAGCCAAGGTAGCGGCCAAGAGACCCAGTACTTC. The rearrangement joins TRBV3-1 (or the pseudogene TRBV3-2) to TRBJ2-5; the D gene is possibly TRBD2 (6 bases). The germline CDR1 and CDR2 sequences are LGHDT and YNNKEL (reference sequence). V was pared by 1 base and J by 1 base, with 7 bases between. The CDR3 runs 14 residues.

This clone has just one count. The gene calls are TRBV2 and TRBJ1-1; TRBD1 matches at 8 bases. The CDR3 totals 16 residues. Trimming took 5 bases from V and 1 from J; bases not matched to a gene: 9. The germline V gene encodes CDR1 SNHLY and CDR2 FYNNEI. The CDR3 region is CASSLTGGYGNTEAFF. In nucleotides, the CDR3 is TGTGCCAGCAGTCTAACAGGGGGGTATGGGAACACTGAAGCTTTCTTT.

The chain employs TRBV5-1 and TRBJ2-3, with D possibly TRBD1 on 6 matching bases. CDR1 is SGHRS and CDR2 is YFSETQ in the germline V gene. Deletions cut 5 bases from V and 2 bases from J, with 12 bases between. The CDR3 loop spans 14 amino acids. DNA of the CDR3: TGCGCCAGCAGTCAGGACAGCTACACAGATACGCAGTATTTT. Its translation is CASSQDSYTDTQYF.

This clone was counted once. The chain combines TRBV28 with TRBJ2-7; 9 nucleotides match TRBD2. Germline V gives CDR1 MDHEN, CDR2 SYDVKM. This CDR3 is 14 amino acids long. Trimming took 4 bases from V and 6 from J; bases not matched to a gene: 7. The CDR3 DNA is TGTGCCAGCAGTTCCCGACTAGCGGTCCGCGAGCAGTACTTC. Amino acid sequence: CASSSRLAVREQYF.

In nucleotides, the CDR3 is TGTGCCAGTAGTATGGGCACGAGCAATCAGCCCCAGCATTTT. It codes for CASSMGTSNQPQHF. The chain joins TRBV19 to TRBJ1-5; D call uncertain. The CDR3 spans 14 residues. Trimming removed 3 bases at V and 1 base at J, with 7 bases between. The V gene's germline CDR1 is LNHDA and CDR2 SQIVND (reference sequence).

J is TRBJ1-2 and V is TRBV7-9, with TRBD1 identical over 12 bases. Unmatched junction bases numbered 16, after V lost 4 bases and J lost 7 bases. The germline gives CDR1 SEHNR, CDR2 FQNEAQ (reference sequence). The CDR3 totals 18 residues. The CDR3 DNA reads as TGTGCCAGCAGCTCAATACGGGACAGGGGGCGCGTTAGGGGTGGCTACACCTTC. Its translation is CASSSIRDRGRVRGGYTF.

The chain carries TRBV28 and TRBJ2-7; 8 bases align to TRBD2. Looked up from germline, CDR1 is MDHEN and CDR2 is SYDVKM. Unmatched junction bases numbered 6, after V lost 4 bases and J lost 4 bases. This CDR3 has 14 amino acids. The DNA for the CDR3 is TGTGCCAGCAGTTCCCCCGGGGGGGTGTACGAGCAGTACTTC. The encoded protein is CASSSPGGVYEQYF.

This rearrangement joins TRBV24-1 to TRBJ2-1; 9 bases are shared with TRBD2. CDR1 is KGHDR, CDR2 SFDVKD, per germline. The CDR3 loop spans 16 amino acids. Germline trimming cut 4 bases from V and 7 bases from J; bases unmatched to any gene: 10. The CDR3 loop reads CATSDPGLAGINEQFF. The CDR3 DNA reads as TGTGCCACCAGTGACCCCGGGCTAGCGGGAATAAATGAGCAGTTCTTC.

V gene TRBV7-2 combines with J gene TRBJ2-1, with D possibly TRBD2 on 6 matching bases. From germline, CDR1 is SGHTA and CDR2 FQGNSA. The CDR3 runs to 15 residues. Trimming cost V 4 bases and J 4 bases, with 14 bases left between them. DNA for the CDR3: TGTGCCAGCAGCTCCATGGGGGACTCGTACAATGAGCAGTTCTTC. Protein: CASSSMGDSYNEQFF.

The chain has TRBV7-2 and TRBJ1-2; no clear D. The CDR3 loop spans 14 amino acids. Trimming left V 5 bases short and J 7 bases short, with 17 bases between. Germline CDR1 SGHTA, CDR2 FQGNSA. The CDR3 nucleotides read TGTGCCAGCAGCCAAGACACCCTGGAACTTGGCTACACCTTC. Its protein is CASSQDTLELGYTF.

This chain uses TRBV3-1 (or the pseudogene TRBV3-2) with TRBJ2-1, with 8 bases that match TRBD1. Per germline, CDR1 LGHDT and CDR2 YNNKEL (reference sequence). This CDR3 has 14 residues. V lost 1 base and J lost 8; bases outside the gene matches: 4. The CDR3 protein is CASSQASQGDEQFF. For the CDR3, the DNA is TGTGCCAGCAGCCAAGCTTCACAGGGGGATGAGCAGTTCTTC.

The rearrangement links TRBV25-1 to TRBJ2-7, with D perhaps matching TRBD2 (6 bases). Germline lookup yields CDR1 MGHDK and CDR2 SYGVNS. Trimming cost V 6 bases and J 0 bases, with 15 bases left between them. The CDR3 consists of 15 residues. CDR3: CASRAASGGSYEQYF. In DNA form, the CDR3 reads TGTGCCAGCAGGGCCGCCTCCGGGGGCTCCTACGAGCAGTACTTC.

The chain combines TRBV29-1 with TRBJ1-3, with D perhaps matching TRBD1 (5 bases). The CDR3 is 14 residues long. Germline V gene sequence: CDR1 SQVTM, CDR2 ANQGSEA. The CDR3 DNA is TGCAGTTTCGGGGGAGGGGTGGATGCAAACACCATATATTTT. It is translated as CSFGGGVDANTIYF.